These 27 T cell receptor beta chains were sequenced from one sample in a study of CD8+ T cells in alopecia areata. cDNA serving as the sequencing template came from extracted, reverse transcribed RNA. Only in-frame clones appear in the TCRdb table, and some are missing; sequencing was by immunoSEQ multiplex PCR. Here the sample spans about 60,000 clones, under 60% being singletons. Sample treatment: oral pan-JAK inhibitor, 5-10 mg twice daily. The sequencing here drew on CD8+ T cells sorted from blood, taken at approximately week 36, from a patient treated with tofacitinib. The receptors stem from a human donor with alopecia areata.

In nucleotides, the CDR3 is TGTGCCAGCAGCCAGGGGGCGTCCTACGAGCAGTACTTC. Its translation is CASSQGASYEQYF. The gene calls are TRBV5-4 and TRBJ2-7, with 8 bases matching TRBD1. Germline loops: CDR1 SGHNT, CDR2 YYREEE (reference sequence). This CDR3 spans 13 amino acids. The junction had 1 base not matched to a gene; V was cut back by 4 bases and J by 1 base.

V gene TRBV30 combines with J gene TRBJ1-2; D possibly corresponds to TRBD1 (5 bases). The CDR3 runs 14 residues. V gave up 4 bases and J gave up 1 base, with 13 bases separating them. CDR1 and CDR2 (germline): GTSNPN, SVGIG (reference sequence). The CDR3: CAWIGNRLNYGYTF. CDR3 nucleotides: TGTGCCTGGATAGGGAACAGGCTTAACTATGGCTACACCTTC.

This sequence joins TRBV7-8 and TRBJ2-3, with unresolved D. V lost 7 bases, J lost 4 bases, and 15 bases lay in between. CDR1 is SGHVS, CDR2 FQNEAQ, per germline. The CDR3 runs 14 residues. CDR3 nucleotides: TGTGCCAGCATCCGACCCCCTGAGGCAGATACGCAGTATTTT. As protein: CASIRPPEADTQYF.

This clone was picked up a small number of times. The rearrangement uses TRBV4-1 and TRBJ2-1; 8 bases map to TRBD1. J lost 3 bases, V lost 6 bases, and 7 bases had no gene match. CDR3 length: 15 amino acids. CDR1 and CDR2 from the germline V gene are MGHRA and YSYEKL. CDR3 loop: CASRGQVKGYNEQFF. The CDR3 nucleotides are TGCGCCAGCAGGGGACAGGTCAAGGGCTACAATGAGCAGTTCTTC.

This clone was picked up a small number of times. The chain has TRBV7-9 and TRBJ2-7, with 7 nucleotides matching TRBD1. V shed 5 bases, J shed 5 bases, and the junction held 12 bases outside the gene matches. The CDR3 runs 15 residues. Germline V gene data show CDR1 as SEHNR and CDR2 as FQNEAQ (reference sequence). CDR3 in amino acids: CASSPQTGSWHEQYF. CDR3 DNA sequence: TGTGCCAGCAGCCCACAGACAGGGTCGTGGCACGAGCAGTACTTC.

The rearrangement links TRBV30 to TRBJ2-1; TRBD1 is a possible D gene (6 bases). The V and J ends lost 1 base and 8 bases respectively, with 9 bases between them. There are 12 residues in the CDR3. Germline V gene lookup returns CDR1 GTSNPN and CDR2 SVGIG (reference sequence). The CDR3 DNA sequence: TGTGCCTGGAGTGCGACAGGCCATGAGCAGTTCTTC. Its protein is CAWSATGHEQFF. Full variable domain (outside the CDR3, taken from reference TRBV30 and TRBJ2-1): SQTIHQWPATLVQPVGSPLSLECTVEGTSNPNLYWYRQAAGRGLQLLFYSVGIGQISSEVPQNLSASRPQDRQFILSSKKLLLSDSGFYLCAWSATGHEQFFGPGTRLTVL.

On this clone: Because the CDR3's place on the DNA is in doubt, the DNA is left out and the CDR3 is given as listed by TCRdb. CDR3 residues: CSVGTGAWEFF. The J gene is TRBJ2-1, the V gene TRBV29-1; the D call in the table, TRBD2, was not verified against the DNA. Germline CDR1 and CDR2: SQVTM and ANQGSEA. The CDR3 comprises 11 residues, both ends counted.

V usage is TRBV15 and J usage is TRBJ2-7; D may match TRBD1 or TRBD2 (5 bases each). Trimming cost V 0 bases and J 1 base, with 10 bases left between them. The CDR3 runs 15 residues. Germline V CDR1 and CDR2: LNHNV, YYDKDF (reference sequence). DNA of the CDR3: TGTGCCACCAGCAGAGATTCTGGGGGATCCTACGAGCAGTACTTC. It is translated as CATSRDSGGSYEQYF.

This chain uses TRBV7-8 with TRBJ2-1; 7 positions agree with TRBD2. The V gene's germline CDR1 is SGHVS and CDR2 FQNEAQ. The CDR3 contains 14 residues. Trimming took 8 bases from V and 0 from J; bases not matched to a gene: 4. DNA for the CDR3: TGTGCCAGCGGTGGCGGGAGCTCCTACAATGAGCAGTTCTTC. Its translation is CASGGGSSYNEQFF.

V usage is TRBV5-6 and J usage is TRBJ2-3; D is ambiguous. V lost 4 bases, J lost 0 bases, and 18 bases lay in between. The CDR3 is made up of 17 amino acids. Germline V CDR1 and CDR2: SGHDT, YYEEEE. The CDR3 protein is CASSGIHGGVSTDTQYF. CDR3 coding DNA: TGTGCCAGCAGCGGAATCCATGGTGGGGTTAGCACAGATACGCAGTATTTT.

This clone was counted a few times. The CDR3 nucleotides are TGCAGCGTTCTTGTGGGAGACTACGAGCAGTACTTC. This translates into CSVLVGDYEQYF. The chain employs TRBV29-1 and TRBJ2-7; perhaps TRBD2 as D (5 bases). This CDR3 contains 12 residues. Between the trimmed V and J ends, which lost 5 bases and 3 bases, there was a span of 11 bases. CDR1 is SQVTM and CDR2 is ANQGSEA in the germline V gene.

The rearrangement links TRBV30 to TRBJ1-1; D is uncertain. This CDR3 region has 12 residues. With 5 bases removed from V and 5 bases from J, the gap between germline ends came to 12 bases. Per germline, CDR1 GTSNPN and CDR2 SVGIG (reference sequence). This chain's CDR3 is CAWGRVWTEAFF. In DNA form, the CDR3 reads TGTGCCTGGGGGCGAGTTTGGACTGAAGCTTTCTTT. Full variable domain (outside the CDR3, taken from reference TRBV30 and TRBJ1-1): SQTIHQWPATLVQPVGSPLSLECTVEGTSNPNLYWYRQAAGRGLQLLFYSVGIGQISSEVPQNLSASRPQDRQFILSSKKLLLSDSGFYLCAWGRVWTEAFFGQGTRLTVV.

The chain couples TRBV9 to TRBJ2-3, with 9 bases that match TRBD2. With 4 bases clipped from V and 5 bases from J, the junction kept 8 bases outside the gene matches. The germline V gene has CDR1 SGDLS and CDR2 YYNGEE. This CDR3 is 15 amino acids long. CDR3 protein: CASSPEAGGGDTQYF. CDR3 in DNA: TGTGCCAGCAGCCCTGAAGCGGGAGGAGGAGATACGCAGTATTTT.

This clone was recorded a few times. CDR3 in amino acids: CSVITPTYEQYF. The CDR3 nucleotides are TGCAGCGTTATTACCCCAACCTACGAGCAGTACTTC. V and J are TRBV29-1 and TRBJ2-7; no reliable D call. Germline CDR1 is SQVTM and CDR2 is ANQGSEA. Trimming shortened V by 5 bases and J by 2 bases, and 10 bases separated the two germline ends. The CDR3 has 12 residues.

In its sample, this clone was seen many times. This sequence joins TRBV7-9 and TRBJ2-5; D is ambiguous. CDR1 SEHNR and CDR2 FQNEAQ come from the germline V gene (reference sequence). The length of the CDR3 is 16 residues. V was cut by 4 bases and J by 5 bases, with 20 bases left in between. Here the CDR3 reads CASSSDADIGRETQYF. The CDR3 nucleotides read TGTGCCAGCAGCTCGGACGCGGATATCGGTCGGGAGACCCAGTACTTC.

The chain uses TRBV11-2 and TRBJ2-2; no clear D. The CDR3 extends over 13 amino acids. The V end lost 1 base, the J end lost 4 bases, and 4 bases lay between the germline ends. The germline V gene encodes CDR1 SGHAT and CDR2 FQNNGV. CDR3 sequence: CASSLVGTGELFF. In nucleotides, the CDR3 is TGTGCCAGCAGCTTAGTCGGCACCGGGGAGCTGTTTTTT.

A few counts support this clone. The chain links TRBV9 to TRBJ2-5; D might be TRBD2 (6 bases). The V end was cut by 3 bases, the J end by 3 bases, with 12 bases between. CDR1 is SGDLS and CDR2 is YYNGEE in the germline V gene. The length of the CDR3 is 14 residues. The CDR3 sequence is CASSGGTSKETQYF. For the CDR3, the DNA is TGTGCCAGCAGCGGAGGGACTTCCAAAGAGACCCAGTACTTC.

This clone was seen more than once but under ten times. This sequence joins TRBV27 and TRBJ2-2; D is ambiguous. The germline V gene has CDR1 MNHEY and CDR2 SMNVEV (reference sequence). V lost 5 bases and J lost 0, with 10 bases in between. The length of the CDR3 is 15 residues. DNA of the CDR3: TGTGCCAGCAGTGAAGCCTTCGCGAACACCGGGGAGCTGTTTTTT. This encodes CASSEAFANTGELFF.

This chain uses TRBV5-1 with TRBJ2-7; D remains ambiguous. The CDR3 is 13 amino acids. Trimming left V 0 bases short and J 0 bases short, with 4 bases between. Looked up from germline, CDR1 is SGHRS and CDR2 is YFSETQ. The CDR3 protein is CASSLETSYEQYF. The CDR3, as DNA: TGCGCCAGCAGCTTGGAGACCTCCTACGAGCAGTACTTC.

A few counts support this clone. V is TRBV9 and J is TRBJ2-7; 10 positions match TRBD1. V lost 0 bases, J lost 2 bases, and 2 bases stayed unmatched. The V gene's germline CDR1 is SGDLS and CDR2 YYNGEE. The CDR3 covers 15 residues. This chain's CDR3 is CASSVEGTGAYEQYF. For the CDR3, the DNA is TGTGCCAGCAGCGTAGAGGGGACAGGGGCCTACGAGCAGTACTTC.

This clone was seen a few times. The chain is built from TRBV29-1 and TRBJ2-7; weak D call: TRBD1 (5 bases). The CDR3 covers 13 residues. The germline CDR1 and CDR2 sequences are SQVTM and ANQGSEA. V lost 3 bases, J lost 2 bases, and 11 bases lay in between. Here the CDR3 DNA reads TGCAGCGTTGATTCCGACAGTCCCTACGAGCAGTACTTC. It specifies CSVDSDSPYEQYF.

V gene TRBV7-2 combines with J gene TRBJ2-1, with 11 bases identical to TRBD2. The V and J ends lost 1 base and 4 bases, in that order; junction bases with no gene match: 3. The germline CDR1 and CDR2 sequences are SGHTA and FQGNSA. The CDR3 spans 16 residues. CDR3 nucleotides: TGTGCCAGCAGCTTAGGGACTAGCGGGCGGTACAATGAGCAGTTCTTC. This gives the protein CASSLGTSGRYNEQFF.

Notes on this clone: This specimen includes other DNA sequences encoding the same CDR3. This chain links TRBV25-1 with TRBJ2-7; D remains ambiguous. V lost 4 bases and J lost 3, with 4 bases in between. Germline lookup yields CDR1 MGHDK and CDR2 SYGVNS. The CDR3 contains 11 residues. The CDR3 bases are TGTGCCAGCAGTGCAGACTACGAGCAGTACTTC. Translating it yields CASSADYEQYF.

The CDR3 coding sequence is TGCAGCGTTGATACCTTCGCTTTAGTCACCGAAGAGACCCAGTACTTC. It codes for CSVDTFALVTEETQYF. The chain combines TRBV29-1 with TRBJ2-5; D gene uncertain. With 3 bases removed from V and 3 bases from J, the gap between germline ends came to 20 bases. The CDR3 is 16 amino acids. Germline V gives CDR1 SQVTM, CDR2 ANQGSEA.

The chain employs TRBV6-5 and TRBJ1-5; D remains ambiguous. V was shortened by 8 bases and J by 2 bases, with 10 bases between the two germline ends. CDR3 length: 13 amino acids. Germline CDR1 reads MNHEY; CDR2 reads SVGAGI. CDR3 in DNA: TGTGCCAGCGGTTGGACGGGCAATCAGCCCCAGCATTTT. Protein product: CASGWTGNQPQHF.

This chain connects TRBV4-1 to TRBJ1-1; TRBD1 agrees at 10 bases. CDR3 length: 14 amino acids. Germline values: CDR1 MGHRA, CDR2 YSYEKL. With V trimmed by 4 bases and J by 4 bases, 3 bases remained unmatched. The chain's CDR3 is CASSPTGGFTEAFF. CDR3 sequence (DNA): TGCGCCAGCAGCCCGACAGGGGGCTTCACTGAAGCTTTCTTT.

The J gene is TRBJ2-7, the V gene TRBV6-1, with D possibly matching TRBD1 (6 bases). This CDR3 region has 13 residues. V lost 8 bases and J 2 bases, leaving 13 bases between the germline ends. CDR1 and CDR2 (germline): MNHNS, SASEGT. As DNA, the CDR3 is TGTGCCAGCCGACGGGACAACACCTACGAGCAGTACTTC. Translated, it gives CASRRDNTYEQYF.